Listed below are T cell receptor beta chains from one sample, sequenced in a study of CD8 T cells in ankylosing spondylitis. TCRdb redid the calling of the 5' RACE reads with MiXCR, one entry per CDR3 protein. Here the sample spans around 540,000 distinct CDR3 sequences, about 13% being singletons. Sequenced input: blood, either unsorted or a sorted T cell fraction (not recorded which). These receptors were taken from a male donor with ankylosing spondylitis. Each CDR3 is given with its conserved first and last residue. The D gene is left open where the match is weak. Not all rows give a size; the values are once, few, many and, for expanded clones, a class.

j_call v_call clone_size d_call cdr3_nt cdr3_aa
TRBJ2-5 TRBV5-1 many . TGCGCCAGCAGCGAACAGACTACCTCAGAGACCCAGTACTTC CASSEQTTSETQYF
TRBJ2-1 TRBV6-1 few . TGTGCCAGCAGTGTACCACAGGGCTCGATTGACAATGAGCAGTTCTTC CASSVPQGSIDNEQFF
TRBJ2-7 TRBV7-9 . . TGTGCCAGCAGCTTAGACAGCTACCGAGGCGTCTACGAGCAGTACTTC CASSLDSYRGVYEQYF
TRBJ2-2 TRBV20-1 . . TGCAGTGCTCTGAACCAAGAACGGGGAGCCGGGGAGCTGTTTTTT CSALNQERGAGELFF
TRBJ2-5 TRBV10-2 few . TGCGCCAGCAGTGACAATACGGGAGAGACCCAGTACTTC CASSDNTGETQYF
TRBJ1-1 TRBV7-9 few TRBD1 TGTGCCAGCAGCTCCTGGACAGGGGGCGATATTAATGAAGCTTTCTTT CASSSWTGGDINEAFF
TRBJ2-5 TRBV7-2 . . TGTGCCAGCAGCTTTAGCGGATCTGAGGGAGAGACCCAGTACTTC CASSFSGSEGETQYF
TRBJ1-1 TRBV6-1 . . TGTGCCAGCAGTGAAGACGTCCGTGGGGCTTTCTTT CASSEDVRGAFF
TRBJ2-3 TRBV10-1 . TRBD2 TGCGCCAGCAGCGGGAGGAGGACAGATACGCAGTATTTT CASSGRRTDTQYF
TRBJ1-1 TRBV5-1 few . TGCGCCAGCAAAGACCAGACGAACACTGAAGCTTTCTTT CASKDQTNTEAFF
TRBJ2-6 TRBV15 . . TGTGCCACCAGCAACCATAAGGGGGCCAACGTCCTGACTTTC CATSNHKGANVLTF
TRBJ2-1 TRBV6-1 . . TGTGCCAGCAGCCGGGACTTTGACTACAATGAGCAGTTCTTC CASSRDFDYNEQFF
TRBJ2-7 TRBV5-1 few . TGCGCCAGCAGCTTGGCTATCCTACCCTACGAGCAGTACTTC CASSLAILPYEQYF
TRBJ2-2 TRBV12-3/TRBV12-4 many TRBD2 TGTGCCAGCAGTTTAAGAGGAGCGGGAGGGAACACCGGGGAGCTGTTTTTT CASSLRGAGGNTGELFF
TRBJ1-5 TRBV2 few TRBD1 TGTGCCAGCACGGGACAGGGGACTCTTAGCAATCAGCCCCAGCATTTT CASTGQGTLSNQPQHF
TRBJ1-4 TRBV10-1 few TRBD1 TGCGCCAGCCTCCTTTCCGCCGGGACAGGGGGGCTGTTTTTT CASLLSAGTGGLFF
TRBJ2-1 TRBV20-1 . TRBD2 TGCAGTGCTCTCAGACTAGCGGGAGAGGGCTACAATGAGCAGTTCTTC CSALRLAGEGYNEQFF
TRBJ1-1 TRBV27 few . TGTGCCAGCATATCGGGGTCGAACACTGAAGCTTTCTTT CASISGSNTEAFF
TRBJ2-7 TRBV7-2 many . TGTGCCAGCAGCTCCCTCTACGAGCAGTACTTC CASSSLYEQYF
TRBJ2-2 TRBV7-2 . TRBD2 TGTGCCAGCAGCTCGAGACTAGCGGGAGCGGTCGGGGAGCTGTTTTTT CASSSRLAGAVGELFF
TRBJ2-3 TRBV5-1 . . TGCGCCAGCAGACTACTAGGAGGGTGGGGCACAGATACGCAGTATTTT CASRLLGGWGTDTQYF
TRBJ2-3 TRBV5-1 many . TGCGCCAGCAGCCTGAGACGAGTCACAGATACGCAGTATTTT CASSLRRVTDTQYF
TRBJ2-2 TRBV20-1 many . TGCAGTGCTAGAGATTCAGGGATTCCGAACACCGGGGAGCTGTTTTTT CSARDSGIPNTGELFF
TRBJ2-7 TRBV2 few TRBD1 TGTGCCAGCAGTGAGGGCAGGGGGATTGACAAGCAGTACTTC CASSEGRGIDKQYF
TRBJ2-4 TRBV20-1 many . TGCAGTGCAATAACAGGGATAGCCAAAAACATTCAGTACTTC CSAITGIAKNIQYF
TRBJ2-1 TRBV5-1 few TRBD2 TGCGCCAGCAGCGGATCACTAGCGGGAGGTATTGATGAGCAGTTCTTC CASSGSLAGGIDEQFF
TRBJ2-2 TRBV29-1 few . TGCAGCGTCCTCGGGAGAGGGAACACCGGGGAGCTGTTTTTT CSVLGRGNTGELFF
TRBJ2-1 TRBV12-3/TRBV12-4 many . TGTGCCAGCGGGGGATATACACCTTCCTACAATGAGCAGTTCTTC CASGGYTPSYNEQFF
TRBJ2-7 TRBV10-3 few TRBD1 TGTGCCATCAACAAGGGGACAGAAGCCTACGAGCAGTACTTC CAINKGTEAYEQYF
TRBJ2-7 TRBV4-1 few . TGCGCCAGCAGCCAAGGTGTCGGAGCCTACGAGCAGTACTTC CASSQGVGAYEQYF
TRBJ1-5 TRBV3-1 few TRBD1 TGTGCCAGCAGCCAATCGCAGACAGGGGCCAATCAGCCCCAGCATTTT CASSQSQTGANQPQHF
TRBJ2-1 TRBV3-1 few . TGTGCCAGCAGCCAAGAAGTGGGTTACCCGGGCAATGAGCAGTTCTTC CASSQEVGYPGNEQFF
TRBJ2-1 TRBV29-1 many TRBD2 TGCAGCGTTGAAGAAATTAGCGGGGGCCCCTACAATGAGCAGTTCTTC CSVEEISGGPYNEQFF
TRBJ1-1 TRBV18 few . TGTGCCAGCTCACCACTCTCAGTACGGAACACTGAAGCTTTCTTT CASSPLSVRNTEAFF
TRBJ1-3 TRBV3-1 . . TGTGCCAGCAGCCAATCGCCGGGGGCTTCTGGAAACACCATATATTTT CASSQSPGASGNTIYF
TRBJ2-2 TRBV4-1 few . TGCGCCAGCAGCCGATTAAGAGGGACGGCGAACACCGGGGAGCTGTTTTTT CASSRLRGTANTGELFF
TRBJ2-1 TRBV5-1 few . TGCGCCAGCAGCTTCGGCCAAACCTACAATGAGCAGTTCTTC CASSFGQTYNEQFF
TRBJ2-2 TRBV29-1 . . TGCAGCGTCGCCCGCGGGGTTCCAAACACCGGGGAGCTGTTTTTT CSVARGVPNTGELFF
TRBJ1-2 TRBV2 few . TGTGCCAGCAGCGAACGACTCAGGGGCGGCTACACCTTC CASSERLRGGYTF
TRBJ2-7 TRBV10-2 few . TGCGCCAGCAAGGTTCCAGGGTCCTACGAGCAGTACTTC CASKVPGSYEQYF
TRBJ2-5 TRBV4-2 many . TGTGCCAGCAGCCAAGATATTGACCGCTTGGGTGAGACCCAGTACTTC CASSQDIDRLGETQYF
TRBJ1-6 TRBV28 many . TGTGCCAGCAGTTTTGGTCCAGGGAGCTCCTATAATTCACCCCTCCACTTT CASSFGPGSSYNSPLHF